The 15 T cell receptor beta chains in this list originate from one sample, sequenced in a study of CD8 T cells in ankylosing spondylitis. TCRdb re-derived calls from the 5' RACE reads in MiXCR, one entry per CDR3 protein. The repertoire includes around 180,000 distinct CDR3 sequences, roughly 18% of them detected once, and 4.3% sits in the top ten. What was sequenced was blood, either unsorted or a sorted T cell fraction (not recorded which). The receptor set was obtained from a male donor aged 10-29 years with ankylosing spondylitis or in good health (not recorded which).

In this sample, this clonotype turned up many times. DNA of the CDR3: TGTGCCAGCTCACCGGGAGTTGAGACCCAGTACTTC. Its protein is CASSPGVETQYF. The chain is built from TRBV18 and TRBJ2-5, with D perhaps TRBD2 (5 bases). Per germline, CDR1 KGHSH and CDR2 LQKENI. The CDR3 extends over 12 amino acids. The V and J ends lost 3 bases and 5 bases respectively, with 7 bases between them.

This clonotype was recorded at least ten times. The chain employs TRBV7-8 and TRBJ1-2, with D tentatively TRBD1 (5 bases). The CDR3 is 13 amino acids. Germline-derived CDR1 and CDR2 are SGHVS and FQNEAQ. V lost 5 bases to trimming and J lost 2 bases, with 9 bases between them. CDR3 bases: TGTGCCAGCAGCATTGACAGAAACTATGGCTACACCTTC. Protein sequence: CASSIDRNYGYTF.

This clonotype was detected a few times. This chain connects TRBV7-6 to TRBJ2-1, with TRBD2 matching over 11 bases. Germline CDR1 SGHVS, CDR2 FNYEAQ. V was clipped by 1 base and J by 5 bases; unmatched bases: 7. The CDR3 runs to 17 residues. Written as DNA, the CDR3 is TGTGCCAGCAGCTTAGGGGTTAGCGGGAGGGGTAACAATGAGCAGTTCTTC. Protein product: CASSLGVSGRGNNEQFF.

This clonotype was seen ten or more times. CDR3 nucleotide sequence: TGTGCCAGCAGTGGCCGCGACTTCATCTACAATGAGCAGTTCTTC. The encoded protein is CASSGRDFIYNEQFF. The chain couples TRBV6-2 or TRBV6-3 to TRBJ2-1, with D unclear. This CDR3 is built from 15 residues. CDR1 is MNHEY, CDR2 SVGEGT, per germline. The V and J ends lost 5 bases and 3 bases respectively, with 14 bases between them.

This clonotype has at least ten counts. CDR3 coding DNA: TGCGCCAGCAGCATGGGGGTCCAAGAGACCCAGTACTTC. Encoded protein: CASSMGVQETQYF. The chain links TRBV5-1 to TRBJ2-5; D is possibly TRBD1 or TRBD2 (5 bases each). Germline CDR1 and CDR2: SGHRS and YFSETQ. Trimming cost V 4 bases and J 1 base, with 8 bases left between them. This CDR3 contains 13 residues.

The table lists this clonotype with many counts. The chain is built from TRBV20-1 and TRBJ2-7; the D is unclear. The germline V gene has CDR1 DFQATT and CDR2 SNEGSKA (reference sequence). The CDR3 is 14 residues long. V dropped 0 bases and J dropped 2 bases, with 11 bases sitting between them. CDR3 sequence reads: CSARDGPLAYEQYF. The DNA for the CDR3 is TGCAGTGCTAGAGATGGGCCGCTAGCCTACGAGCAGTACTTC.

The chain couples TRBV20-1 to TRBJ2-1, with 7 nucleotides matching TRBD2. The CDR3 totals 13 residues. CDR1 is DFQATT, CDR2 SNEGSKA, per germline (reference sequence). Trimming at V came to 0 bases and at J to 9 bases, leaving 5 bases not matched to a gene. CDR3 protein: CSARERLAGEQFF. The DNA for the CDR3 is TGCAGTGCTAGAGAACGACTAGCTGGTGAGCAGTTCTTC.

As concerns this clonotype: This could be a read error, since a much larger clone is one nucleotide away. This chain links TRBV5-6 with TRBJ2-7, with D uncertain. CDR3 size: 12 residues. V was trimmed by 4 bases and J by 3 bases, leaving 8 bases between them. Germline V gene lookup returns CDR1 SGHDT and CDR2 YYEEEE. The CDR3 here is CASSADFYEQYF. As DNA, the CDR3 is TGTGCCAGCAGCGCCGACTTCTACGAGCAGTACTTC.

This clonotype has at least ten counts. V is TRBV11-2 and J is TRBJ2-6, with a weak D call TRBD2 (5 bases). Trimming pared 5 bases from V and 0 bases from J, leaving 20 bases between. CDR1 and CDR2 (germline): SGHAT, FQNNGV. The CDR3 covers 19 residues. The CDR3: CASSGNGVSYSSGANVLTF. CDR3 nucleotide sequence: TGTGCCAGCAGCGGTAACGGGGTCAGTTACAGCTCTGGGGCCAACGTCCTGACTTTC.

This chain joins TRBV10-2 and TRBJ2-7, with a weak D call TRBD1 (6 bases). The length of the CDR3 is 13 residues. Germline V gene data show CDR1 as WSHSY and CDR2 as SAAADI. V shed 8 bases and J shed 0 bases, with 11 bases lying between them. The CDR3 protein is CASSVRGSYEQYV. Here the CDR3 DNA reads TGCGCCAGCTCGGTCAGGGGCTCCTACGAGCAGTACGTC.

This clonotype was recorded at least ten times. This chain's CDR3 is CASTPTGPNYGYTF. CDR3 sequence (DNA): TGCGCCAGCACCCCGACAGGACCTAACTATGGCTACACCTTC. V is TRBV5-1 and J is TRBJ1-2, with D perhaps TRBD1 (6 bases). V was shortened by 6 bases and J by 0 bases, with 12 bases between the two germline ends. The germline V gene has CDR1 SGHRS and CDR2 YFSETQ. This CDR3 is 14 amino acids long.

This clonotype was counted many times. The V gene is TRBV6-2 or TRBV6-3, the J gene TRBJ2-7; 9 positions match TRBD2. Trimming took 2 bases from V and 6 from J; bases not matched to a gene: 8. The CDR3 covers 15 residues. Looked up from germline, CDR1 is MNHEY and CDR2 is SVGEGT. The CDR3: CASSYREDSGSEQYF. CDR3 coding DNA: TGTGCCAGCAGTTACAGGGAGGATAGCGGGAGCGAGCAGTACTTC.

This clonotype was detected ten times or more. The gene calls are TRBV5-1 and TRBJ2-1; D call uncertain. Germline V gives CDR1 SGHRS, CDR2 YFSETQ. With 3 bases removed from V and 5 bases from J, the gap between germline ends came to 9 bases. The CDR3 is 13 amino acids. For the CDR3, the DNA is TGCGCCAGCAGCTCGTTTCCCAACAATGAGCAGTTCTTC. Translation gives CASSSFPNNEQFF.

The chain employs TRBV20-1 and TRBJ2-1; D may be TRBD1 (5 bases). V lost 5 bases to trimming and J lost 7 bases, with 21 bases between them. CDR1 and CDR2 from the germline V gene are DFQATT and SNEGSKA (reference sequence). The CDR3 length is 15 residues. For the CDR3, the DNA is TGCAGTGCTGACTCTTCTTCAGGGATTTGGAATGAGCAGTTCTTC. Encoded protein: CSADSSSGIWNEQFF.

This clonotype was observed many times. This chain connects TRBV20-1 to TRBJ2-1; TRBD1 agrees at 7 bases. Germline V gene lookup returns CDR1 DFQATT and CDR2 SNEGSKA (reference sequence). The CDR3 covers 18 residues. After removal of 0 bases from V and 0 bases from J, the junction contained 11 bases not matched to a gene. The CDR3 is CSARDRMGRGSSYNEQFF. CDR3 sequence (DNA): TGCAGTGCTAGAGATCGGATGGGCAGGGGGAGCTCCTACAATGAGCAGTTCTTC.